A single T cell receptor beta chain is shown here with its context. Its antigen is currently unknown. The table came from immunoSEQ multiplex PCR; TCRdb's copy has only in-frame clones and leaves some out. The profile shows approximately 70,000 clones, around 70% of them singletons. CD4+ T cells specific for antigen were expanded with viral peptide pools by the ViraFEST assay before sequencing. Cells that had been cultured for roughly ten days were the source of isolated CD4+ T cells. A positive SARS-CoV-2 PCR test fell between March and December 2020. This sample is part of a study of vaccination effects on CD4 cells after COVID-19. Study-wide points: Convalescent patients in the study were few, and early post-infection timepoints were absent.

This TCR was sampled from a human donor who had a prior SARS-CoV-2 infection. Source: CD4+ T cells from PBMCs cultured with HIV peptides, taken before COVID-19 vaccination. Subset indicated: HIV-1 Nef peptide pool negative control/reference culture.

The CDR3 is CASSVSHTVPDTQYF. Here the CDR3 DNA reads TGTGCCAGCAGCGTAAGTCATACAGTGCCAGATACGCAGTATTTT. The gene calls are TRBV9 and TRBJ2-3; D is uncertain. The CDR3 is 15 residues long. The germline V gene has CDR1 SGDLS and CDR2 YYNGEE. The ends were cut back, 1 base at V and 4 bases at J, with 13 bases in the middle.